This T cell receptor (beta chain) was sequenced for a study of T cells in Graves' hyperthyroidism and ophthalmopathy. Trimming pared 5 bases from V and 4 bases from J, leaving 3 bases between. This CDR3 has 12 residues. The germline V gene encodes CDR1 SGHTA and CDR2 FQGNSA. This clonotype was counted many times. RNA transcripts served as the template for amplifying TCR beta CDR3 regions. HTBI primers drove first-round RT-PCR of the TCR CDR3. Using its own MiXCR run on the multiplex PCR reads, TCRdb lists one record per CDR3 protein. The data show about 710,000 distinct CDR3 sequences, less than 20% seen once.

The chain recombines TRBV7-2 with TRBJ1-6; D unresolved. The receptor was derived from a man between 18 and 29 years old with Graves' hyperthyroidism. The sequencing sample was made of blood. CDR3 sequence reads: CASSAYNSPLHF. As DNA, the CDR3 is TGTGCCAGCAGCGCGTATAATTCACCCCTCCACTTT.